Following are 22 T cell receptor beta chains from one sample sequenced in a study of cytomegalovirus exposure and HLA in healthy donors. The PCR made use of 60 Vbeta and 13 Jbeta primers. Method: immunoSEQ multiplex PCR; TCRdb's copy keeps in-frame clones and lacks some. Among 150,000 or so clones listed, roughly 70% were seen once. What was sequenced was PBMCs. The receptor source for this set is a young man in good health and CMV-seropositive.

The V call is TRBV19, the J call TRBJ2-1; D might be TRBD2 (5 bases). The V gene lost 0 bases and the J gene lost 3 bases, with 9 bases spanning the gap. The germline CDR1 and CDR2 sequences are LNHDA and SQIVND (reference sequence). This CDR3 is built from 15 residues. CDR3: CASSIEFRGYNEQFF. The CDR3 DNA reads TGTGCCAGTAGTATAGAATTCCGGGGCTACAATGAGCAGTTCTTC.

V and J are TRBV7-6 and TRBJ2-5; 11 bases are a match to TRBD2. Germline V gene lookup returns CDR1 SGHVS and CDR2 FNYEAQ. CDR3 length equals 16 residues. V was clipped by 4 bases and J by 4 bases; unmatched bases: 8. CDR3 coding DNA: TGTGCCAGCAGCTCAGTAGCGGGAGGGCCCGCAGAGACCCAGTACTTC. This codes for CASSSVAGGPAETQYF.

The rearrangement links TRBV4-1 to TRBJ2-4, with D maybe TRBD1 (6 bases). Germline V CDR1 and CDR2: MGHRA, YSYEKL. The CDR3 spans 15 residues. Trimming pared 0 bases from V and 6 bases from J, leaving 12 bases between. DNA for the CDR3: TGCGCCAGCAGCCAAGAGTGGGCACAGGGAAACATTCAGTACTTC. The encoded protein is CASSQEWAQGNIQYF.

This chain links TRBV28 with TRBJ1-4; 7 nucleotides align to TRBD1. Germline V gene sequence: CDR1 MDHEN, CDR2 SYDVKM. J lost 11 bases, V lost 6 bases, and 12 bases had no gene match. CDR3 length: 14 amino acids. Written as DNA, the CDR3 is TGTGCCAGCAGCCGTAGAACAGGGGCGGTGAAACTGTTTTTT. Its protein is CASSRRTGAVKLFF.

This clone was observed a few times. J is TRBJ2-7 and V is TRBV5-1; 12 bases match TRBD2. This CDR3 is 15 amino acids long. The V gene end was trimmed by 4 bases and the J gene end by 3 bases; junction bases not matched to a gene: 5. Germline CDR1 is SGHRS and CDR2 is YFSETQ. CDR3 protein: CASSTGLAGLYEQYF. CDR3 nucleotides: TGCGCCAGCAGCACCGGACTAGCGGGACTCTACGAGCAGTACTTC.

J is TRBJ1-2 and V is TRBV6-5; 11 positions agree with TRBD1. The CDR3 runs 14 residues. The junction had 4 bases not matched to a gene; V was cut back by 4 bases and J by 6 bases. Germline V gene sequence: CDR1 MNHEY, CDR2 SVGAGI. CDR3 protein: CASSFGTGGDGYTF. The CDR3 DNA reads TGTGCCAGCAGTTTCGGGACAGGGGGGGATGGCTACACCTTC.

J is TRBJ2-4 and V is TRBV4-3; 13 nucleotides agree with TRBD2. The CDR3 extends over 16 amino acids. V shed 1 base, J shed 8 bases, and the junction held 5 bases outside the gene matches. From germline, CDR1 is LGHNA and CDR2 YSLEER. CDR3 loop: CASSQGLAGGRDIQYF. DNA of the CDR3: TGCGCCAGCAGCCAAGGACTAGCGGGAGGTCGGGACATTCAGTACTTC.

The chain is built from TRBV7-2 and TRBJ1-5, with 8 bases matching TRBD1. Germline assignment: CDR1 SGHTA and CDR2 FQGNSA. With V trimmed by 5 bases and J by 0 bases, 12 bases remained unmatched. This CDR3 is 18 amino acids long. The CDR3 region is CASSLRVGTGYSNQPQHF. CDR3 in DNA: TGTGCCAGCAGCCTCCGGGTGGGGACAGGTTATAGCAATCAGCCCCAGCATTTT.

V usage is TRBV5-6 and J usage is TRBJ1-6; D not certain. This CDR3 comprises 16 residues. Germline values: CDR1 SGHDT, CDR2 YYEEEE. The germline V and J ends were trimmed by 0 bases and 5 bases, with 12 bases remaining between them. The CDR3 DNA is TGTGCCAGCAGCTTGGCGATAACAAACGATAATTCACCCCTCCACTTT. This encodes CASSLAITNDNSPLHF.

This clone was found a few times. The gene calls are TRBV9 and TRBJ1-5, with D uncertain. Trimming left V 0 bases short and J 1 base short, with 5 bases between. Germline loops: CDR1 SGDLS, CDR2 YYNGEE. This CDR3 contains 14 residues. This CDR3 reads CASSVGLSNQPQHF. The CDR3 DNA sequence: TGTGCCAGCAGCGTAGGGCTGAGCAATCAGCCCCAGCATTTT. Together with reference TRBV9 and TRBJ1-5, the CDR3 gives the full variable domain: DSGVTQTPKHLITATGQRVTLRCSPRSGDLSVYWYQQSLDQGLQFLIQYYNGEERAKGNILERFSAQQFPDLHSELNLSSLELGDSALYFCASSVGLSNQPQHFGDGTRLSIL.

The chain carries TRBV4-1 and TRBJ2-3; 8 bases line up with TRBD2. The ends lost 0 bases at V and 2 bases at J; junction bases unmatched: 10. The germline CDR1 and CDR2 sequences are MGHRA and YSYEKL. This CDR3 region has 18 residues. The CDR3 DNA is TGCGCCAGCAGCCAAGATCTTATCAGCGGGGGACACACAGATACGCAGTATTTT. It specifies CASSQDLISGGHTDTQYF.

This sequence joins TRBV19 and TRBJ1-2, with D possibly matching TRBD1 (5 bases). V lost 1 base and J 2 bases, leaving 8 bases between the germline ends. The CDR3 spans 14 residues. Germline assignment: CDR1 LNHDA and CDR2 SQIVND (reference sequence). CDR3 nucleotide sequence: TGTGCCAGTAGTATAGGGACAACGAACTATGGCTACACCTTC. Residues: CASSIGTTNYGYTF.

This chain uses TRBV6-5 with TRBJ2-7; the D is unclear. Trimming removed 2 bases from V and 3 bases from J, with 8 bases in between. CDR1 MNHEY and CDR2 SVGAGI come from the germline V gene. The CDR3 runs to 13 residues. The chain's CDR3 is CASSYNSLYEQYF. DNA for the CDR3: TGTGCCAGCAGTTACAACAGCCTCTACGAGCAGTACTTC.

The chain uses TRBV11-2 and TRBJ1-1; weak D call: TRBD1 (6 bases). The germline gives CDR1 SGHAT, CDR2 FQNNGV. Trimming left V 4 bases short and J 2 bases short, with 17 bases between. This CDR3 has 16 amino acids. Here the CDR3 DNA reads TGTGCCAGCAGCTCCTGGGGGCGAAGGGACAACACTGAAGCTTTCTTT. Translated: CASSSWGRRDNTEAFF.

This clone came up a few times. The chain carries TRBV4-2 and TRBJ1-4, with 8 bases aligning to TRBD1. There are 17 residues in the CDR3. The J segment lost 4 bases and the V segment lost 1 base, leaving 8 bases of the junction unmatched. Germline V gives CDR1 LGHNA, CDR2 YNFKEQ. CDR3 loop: CASSQAIGGQGNEKLFF. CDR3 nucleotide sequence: TGTGCCAGCAGCCAAGCCATTGGAGGACAGGGTAATGAAAAACTGTTTTTT.

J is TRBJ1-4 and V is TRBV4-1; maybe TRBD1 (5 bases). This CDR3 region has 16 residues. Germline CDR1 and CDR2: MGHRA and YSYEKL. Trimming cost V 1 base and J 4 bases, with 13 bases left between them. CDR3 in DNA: TGCGCCAGCAGCCAAGGGTGGCACAGGAGTAATGAAAAACTGTTTTTT. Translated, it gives CASSQGWHRSNEKLFF.

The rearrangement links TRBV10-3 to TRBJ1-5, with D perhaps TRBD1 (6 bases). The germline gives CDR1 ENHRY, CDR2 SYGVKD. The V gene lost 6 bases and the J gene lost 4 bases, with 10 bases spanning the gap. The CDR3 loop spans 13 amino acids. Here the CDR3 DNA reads TGTGCCATCAGGGCAGGGGAAAATCAGCCCCAGCATTTT. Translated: CAIRAGENQPQHF.

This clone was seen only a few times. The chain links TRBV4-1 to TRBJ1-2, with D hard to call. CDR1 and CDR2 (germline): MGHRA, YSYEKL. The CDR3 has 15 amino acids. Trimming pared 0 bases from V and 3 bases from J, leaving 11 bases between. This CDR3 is CASSQDRGRYYGYTF. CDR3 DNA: TGCGCCAGCAGCCAAGATCGCGGCCGCTACTATGGCTACACCTTC.

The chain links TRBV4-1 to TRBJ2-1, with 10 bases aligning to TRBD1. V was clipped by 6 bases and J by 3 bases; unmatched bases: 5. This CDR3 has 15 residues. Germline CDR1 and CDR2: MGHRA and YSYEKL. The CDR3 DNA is TGCGCCAGCAGACAGGGACAGGGGAACTACAATGAGCAGTTCTTC. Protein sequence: CASRQGQGNYNEQFF.

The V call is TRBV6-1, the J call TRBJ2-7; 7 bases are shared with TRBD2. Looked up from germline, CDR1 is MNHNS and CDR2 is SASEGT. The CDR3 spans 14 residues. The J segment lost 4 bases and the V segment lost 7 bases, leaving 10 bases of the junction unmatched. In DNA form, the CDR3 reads TGTGCCAGCACCTCCGGGACTAAGCTATACGAGCAGTACTTC. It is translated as CASTSGTKLYEQYF.

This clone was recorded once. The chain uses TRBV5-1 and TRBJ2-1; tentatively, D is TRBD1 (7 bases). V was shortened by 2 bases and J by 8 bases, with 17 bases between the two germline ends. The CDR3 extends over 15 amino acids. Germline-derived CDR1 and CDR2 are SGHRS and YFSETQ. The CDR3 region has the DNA TGCGCCAGCAGCTTACCCGCAGGGGGGATCGATGAGCAGTTCTTC. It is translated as CASSLPAGGIDEQFF.

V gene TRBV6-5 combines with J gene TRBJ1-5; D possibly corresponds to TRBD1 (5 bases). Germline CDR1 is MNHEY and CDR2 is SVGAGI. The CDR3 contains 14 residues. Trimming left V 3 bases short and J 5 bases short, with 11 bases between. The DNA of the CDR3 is TGTGCCAGCAGTTATTCGGGACTTCATCAGCCCCAGCATTTT. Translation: CASSYSGLHQPQHF.